Listed below are T cell receptor beta chains from one sample, sequenced in a study of cytomegalovirus exposure and HLA in healthy donors. Only in-frame clones appear in the TCRdb table, and some are missing; sequencing was by immunoSEQ multiplex PCR. The sample contains about 120,000 clones, 76% of which appear only once. Sequenced material: PBMCs. The receptor set was obtained from a man in his fifties or sixties in good health and CMV-seropositive. CDR3s include the opening cysteine and the closing phenylalanine or tryptophan. D genes are given only for firm matches.

D gene: -; V gene: TRBV28; J gene: TRBJ1-1; CDR3 protein: CASSLWSPGVTEAFF
D gene: TRBD2; V gene: TRBV9; J gene: TRBJ2-7; CDR3 protein: CANWGGGLVDEQYF
D gene: -; V gene: TRBV2; J gene: TRBJ2-3; CDR3 protein: CASSVLASTDTQYF
D gene: -; V gene: TRBV7-9; J gene: TRBJ2-2; CDR3 protein: CASSFPGSGELFF
D gene: -; V gene: TRBV18; J gene: TRBJ2-5; CDR3 protein: CASSPARGETQYF
D gene: TRBD1; V gene: TRBV6-4; J gene: TRBJ2-4; CDR3 protein: CASSDSDRETRKNSQYF
D gene: -; V gene: TRBV2; J gene: TRBJ2-3; CDR3 protein: CASSDMTTDTQYF
D gene: -; V gene: TRBV19; J gene: TRBJ1-4; CDR3 protein: CASSIGGSYYEKLFF
D gene: -; V gene: TRBV7-9; J gene: TRBJ1-1; CDR3 protein: CASSLADSPLGEAFF
D gene: TRBD2; V gene: TRBV25-1; J gene: TRBJ2-7; CDR3 protein: CASSVPAGGRYEQYF
D gene: TRBD1; V gene: TRBV5-4; J gene: TRBJ2-3; CDR3 protein: CASSAKRAGTGGTDTQYF
D gene: TRBD1; V gene: TRBV11-3; J gene: TRBJ2-2; CDR3 protein: CASSSRQGAPGELFF
D gene: -; V gene: TRBV2; J gene: TRBJ2-4; CDR3 protein: CASSEANFQYF
D gene: TRBD1; V gene: TRBV2; J gene: TRBJ1-4; CDR3 protein: CASSLRQGSIATNEKLFF
D gene: -; V gene: TRBV27; J gene: TRBJ2-7; CDR3 protein: CASSLSRSYEQYF
D gene: -; V gene: TRBV7-9; J gene: TRBJ1-3; CDR3 protein: CASSPTRGRGNTIYF
D gene: -; V gene: TRBV9; J gene: TRBJ2-2; CDR3 protein: CASSVGTGAVTGELFF
D gene: -; V gene: TRBV7-9; J gene: TRBJ1-2; CDR3 protein: CASSLGLTHYGYTF
D gene: -; V gene: TRBV18; J gene: TRBJ2-3; CDR3 protein: CASSPPSLSDTQYF
D gene: -; V gene: TRBV4-1; J gene: TRBJ2-1; CDR3 protein: CASSQDIAGQPYNEQFF
D gene: -; V gene: TRBV7-9; J gene: TRBJ1-1; CDR3 protein: CASSGRKGRSWYTEAFF
D gene: TRBD1; V gene: TRBV11-2; J gene: TRBJ2-7; CDR3 protein: CASSSWRDRGYEQYF
D gene: TRBD1; V gene: TRBV2; J gene: TRBJ1-2; CDR3 protein: CASSGDKTGQSGNGYTF
D gene: TRBD1; V gene: TRBV5-1; J gene: TRBJ1-6; CDR3 protein: CASSPITDRGRRHSPLHF
D gene: TRBD1; V gene: TRBV15; J gene: TRBJ2-7; CDR3 protein: CATSRDRDRGSYEQYF
D gene: -; V gene: TRBV6-5; J gene: TRBJ1-4; CDR3 protein: CASSYVGGGEKLFF
D gene: -; V gene: TRBV27; J gene: TRBJ2-7; CDR3 protein: CASSSYLGAGETYEQYF
D gene: -; V gene: TRBV7-2; J gene: TRBJ2-1; CDR3 protein: CASSLATYNEQFF
D gene: TRBD1; V gene: TRBV7-6; J gene: TRBJ1-4; CDR3 protein: CASSWGDRAQNEKLFF